These T cell receptor beta chains were read from a single sample in a study of response to subunit inactivated influenza vaccine. TCRdb analysed the RT-PCR reads with MiXCR anew, one entry per CDR3 protein. In the table there are about 480,000 distinct CDR3 sequences, 11% of which are singletons. The sequencing here drew on PBMCs from blood, taken roughly 45 days after vaccination. All receptors derive from a man aged 50-59 years who received an inactivated influenza vaccine. CDR3s include the opening cysteine and the closing phenylalanine or tryptophan. Each record gives: D gene, clone size, V gene, J gene, CDR3 protein, CDR3 DNA. The D gene is left open where the match is weak. A row's size may be missing; if present it is once, few, many or a size class.

D: TRBD2; size: many; V: TRBV7-8; J: TRBJ2-5; CDR3: CASSFLAGQETQYF; DNA: TGTGCCAGCAGCTTCCTAGCGGGTCAAGAGACCCAGTACTTC
D: -; size: -; V: TRBV5-1; J: TRBJ2-5; CDR3: CASSLFQGQETQYF; DNA: TGCGCCAGCAGCTTGTTCCAGGGACAAGAGACCCAGTACTTC
D: -; size: -; V: TRBV6-2/TRBV6-3; J: TRBJ2-1; CDR3: CASSYARGISSYNEQFF; DNA: TGTGCCAGCAGTTACGCCCGCGGCATTAGCTCCTACAATGAGCAGTTCTTC
D: -; size: many; V: TRBV20-1; J: TRBJ2-7; CDR3: CSASRGGPTYEQYF; DNA: TGCAGTGCTAGTAGGGGGGGACCCACCTACGAGCAGTACTTC
D: -; size: many; V: TRBV20-1; J: TRBJ1-4; CDR3: CSASRGSDEKLFF; DNA: TGCAGTGCTTCCCGGGGTTCGGATGAAAAACTGTTTTTT
D: TRBD1; size: -; V: TRBV28; J: TRBJ2-7; CDR3: CASRGTGDPYEQYF; DNA: TGTGCCAGCAGAGGAACAGGGGACCCTTACGAGCAGTACTTC
D: TRBD2; size: few; V: TRBV10-3; J: TRBJ2-5; CDR3: CAISESTGAGGQETQYF; DNA: TGTGCCATCAGTGAGTCGACCGGGGCGGGAGGACAAGAGACCCAGTACTTC
D: TRBD2; size: many; V: TRBV4-2; J: TRBJ2-1; CDR3: CASSQKTSGGTYNEQFF; DNA: TGTGCCAGCAGCCAGAAGACTAGCGGGGGGACCTACAATGAGCAGTTCTTC
D: -; size: -; V: TRBV4-2; J: TRBJ1-5; CDR3: CASSQTHRRGNQPQHF; DNA: TGTGCCAGCAGCCAAACGCACAGGAGGGGGAATCAGCCCCAGCATTTT
D: -; size: once; V: TRBV4-3; J: TRBJ1-1; CDR3: CASSQVNLVNTEAFF; DNA: TGCGCCAGCAGCCAAGTTAACTTGGTGAACACTGAAGCTTTCTTT
D: -; size: once; V: TRBV2; J: TRBJ2-7; CDR3: CASSEEGASYEQYF; DNA: TGTGCCAGCAGTGAAGAGGGCGCCTCCTACGAGCAGTACTTC
D: -; size: many; V: TRBV6-1; J: TRBJ2-3; CDR3: CASRVTGQRTDTQYF; DNA: TGTGCCAGCAGAGTGACAGGACAACGCACAGATACGCAGTATTTT
D: TRBD2; size: few; V: TRBV4-2; J: TRBJ2-1; CDR3: CASSQDSAGGPFF; DNA: TGTGCCAGCAGCCAAGATTCAGCGGGGGGCCCGTTCTTC
D: -; size: -; V: TRBV30; J: TRBJ2-3; CDR3: CAWSVIGPDTQYF; DNA: TGTGCCTGGAGTGTTATAGGTCCAGATACGCAGTATTTT
D: TRBD2; size: few; V: TRBV5-4; J: TRBJ2-2; CDR3: CASSRDGLAGGGLELFF; DNA: TGTGCCAGCAGCCGGGACGGACTAGCGGGGGGTGGTTTGGAGCTGTTTTTT
D: TRBD2; size: -; V: TRBV7-8; J: TRBJ2-2; CDR3: CASSSERLAGVTGELFF; DNA: TGTGCCAGCAGCTCCGAGAGGCTAGCGGGAGTCACCGGGGAGCTGTTTTTT
D: -; size: -; V: TRBV3-1; J: TRBJ2-5; CDR3: CASSRQDQTQYF; DNA: TGTGCCAGCAGCCGACAGGACCAAACCCAGTACTTC
D: -; size: -; V: TRBV5-1; J: TRBJ2-7; CDR3: CASSLSAVLLRQGEQYF; DNA: TGCGCCAGCAGCTTGTCGGCAGTTCTCCTCCGGCAGGGCGAGCAGTACTTC
D: TRBD1; size: many; V: TRBV6-7; J: TRBJ2-1; CDR3: CASSRDRGFGSNEQFF; DNA: TGTGCCAGCAGTCGGGACAGGGGATTTGGGTCGAATGAGCAGTTCTTC
D: -; size: -; V: TRBV12-3/TRBV12-4; J: TRBJ1-6; CDR3: CASSLGGNNSPLHF; DNA: TGTGCCAGCAGTTTGGGGGGGAATAATTCACCCCTCCACTTT
D: -; size: many; V: TRBV7-2; J: TRBJ2-2; CDR3: CASSFREAGELFF; DNA: TGTGCCAGCAGCTTTCGAGAGGCCGGGGAGCTGTTTTTT
D: TRBD2; size: many; V: TRBV7-2; J: TRBJ2-1; CDR3: CASSLMGGSGEQFF; DNA: TGTGCCAGCAGCCTAATGGGCGGGAGTGGTGAGCAGTTCTTC
D: -; size: few; V: TRBV5-1; J: TRBJ2-5; CDR3: CASTPLLGAQETQYF; DNA: TGCGCCAGCACCCCCCTATTGGGGGCCCAAGAGACCCAGTACTTC
D: TRBD1; size: -; V: TRBV27; J: TRBJ1-6; CDR3: CASSTQGERYNSPLHF; DNA: TGTGCCAGCAGTACCCAGGGGGAAAGGTATAATTCACCCCTCCACTTT
D: TRBD1; size: few; V: TRBV4-1; J: TRBJ1-5; CDR3: CASSLPRTGGNQPQHF; DNA: TGCGCCAGCAGCCTACCTAGGACAGGGGGAAATCAGCCCCAGCATTTT
D: -; size: many; V: TRBV12-3/TRBV12-4; J: TRBJ2-1; CDR3: CASSLASNNEQFF; DNA: TGTGCCAGCAGTCTAGCGAGCAACAATGAGCAGTTCTTC
D: -; size: -; V: TRBV15; J: TRBJ2-3; CDR3: CATSARGATDTQYF; DNA: TGTGCCACCAGCGCCCGGGGAGCCACAGATACGCAGTATTTT
D: TRBD1; size: -; V: TRBV27; J: TRBJ2-1; CDR3: CASAPWAGTGFGNEQFF; DNA: TGTGCCAGCGCACCCTGGGCCGGGACAGGGTTCGGAAATGAGCAGTTCTTC
D: -; size: -; V: TRBV12-3/TRBV12-4; J: TRBJ2-7; CDR3: CASNVAGSRSEQYF; DNA: TGTGCCAGCAACGTCGCAGGGTCGAGGTCCGAGCAGTACTTC